The present TCR beta chain was sequenced within a study of somatic mutations in cytotoxic T cells in rheumatoid arthritis. Study in general: Purity of nearly 100% was reached when some V beta antibody-stained T-cell populations were flow-sorted, including V beta1+ cells sequenced for TCRB. Study-level findings and limits: Of 65 patients, fewer than ten had a largest CD8+ clone that exceeded 20% of CD8+ cells. The slightly lower representation of TRBV07 among rheumatoid arthritis patients did not undergo correction for multiple comparisons.

This clone has a handful of counts. Antigen specificity is unknown. Clones were sequenced by immunoSEQ multiplex PCR, and TCRdb holds only the in-frame ones, with some missing. The sample has some 17,000 clones; approximately 84% are singletons. V lost 3 bases and J lost 2, with 7 bases in between. Germline V lookup: CDR1 LNHNV, CDR2 YYDKDF (reference sequence). The CDR3 covers 13 residues. This receptor was obtained from an adult with rheumatoid arthritis. The chain couples TRBV15 to TRBJ1-1, with no clear D. Input material: CD8+ T cells sorted from blood. The DNA for the CDR3 is TGTGCCACCAGCAGGTTGCGTAACACTGAAGCTTTCTTT. As protein: CATSRLRNTEAFF.